This TCR beta chain is from a study of PD-L1 blockade in urothelial cancer. Germline CDR1 and CDR2: SGHRS and YFSETQ. There are 18 residues in the CDR3. Losses at the gene ends were 1 base for V and 1 base for J; bases not matched to a gene: 11. This clone has just one count. Profiling relied on immunoSEQ multiplex PCR, and the TCRdb table lists in-frame clones only, not all of them. Among under 50,000 clones listed, approximately 86% were seen once. The sample's time point: peripheral blood 6 weeks after treatment start. The sample in question was PBMCs, obtained around atezolizumab (anti-PD-L1) treatment. This chain links TRBV5-1 with TRBJ1-1; TRBD1 matches at 9 bases. This TCR came from a man aged 60 to 69 with urothelial cancer. The DNA of the CDR3 is TGCGCCAGCAGCTTGCGCGGGACAGGGAACGAGTGGAACACTGAAGCTTTCTTT. It codes for CASSLRGTGNEWNTEAFF.